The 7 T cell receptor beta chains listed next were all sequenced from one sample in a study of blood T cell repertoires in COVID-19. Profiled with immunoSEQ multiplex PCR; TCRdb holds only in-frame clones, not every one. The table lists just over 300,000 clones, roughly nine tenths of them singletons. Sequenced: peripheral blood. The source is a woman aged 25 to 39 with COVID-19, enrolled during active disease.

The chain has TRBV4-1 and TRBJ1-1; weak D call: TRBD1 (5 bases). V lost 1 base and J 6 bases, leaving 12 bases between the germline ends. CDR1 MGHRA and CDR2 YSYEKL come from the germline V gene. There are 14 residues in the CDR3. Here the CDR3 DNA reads TGCGCCAGCAGCCAAGCCGGGGGATCCGCTGAAGCTTTCTTT. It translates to CASSQAGGSAEAFF.

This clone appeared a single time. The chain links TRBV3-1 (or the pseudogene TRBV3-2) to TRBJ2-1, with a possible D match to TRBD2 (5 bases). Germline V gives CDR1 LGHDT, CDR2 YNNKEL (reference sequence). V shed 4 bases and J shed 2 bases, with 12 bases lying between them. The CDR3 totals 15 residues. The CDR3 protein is CASSPLARPYNEQFF. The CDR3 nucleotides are TGTGCCAGCAGCCCCCTAGCTCGACCCTACAATGAGCAGTTCTTC.

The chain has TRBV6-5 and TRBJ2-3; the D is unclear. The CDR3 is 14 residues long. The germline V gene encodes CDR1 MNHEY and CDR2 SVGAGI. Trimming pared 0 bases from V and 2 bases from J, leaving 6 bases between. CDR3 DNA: TGTGCCAGCAGTTACTCGAGGAACACAGATACGCAGTATTTT. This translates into CASSYSRNTDTQYF.

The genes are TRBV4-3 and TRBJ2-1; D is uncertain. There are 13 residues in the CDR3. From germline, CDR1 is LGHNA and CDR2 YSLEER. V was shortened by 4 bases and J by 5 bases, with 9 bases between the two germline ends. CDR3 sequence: CASSPLPNNEQFF. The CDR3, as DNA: TGCGCCAGCAGCCCTCTACCGAACAATGAGCAGTTCTTC.

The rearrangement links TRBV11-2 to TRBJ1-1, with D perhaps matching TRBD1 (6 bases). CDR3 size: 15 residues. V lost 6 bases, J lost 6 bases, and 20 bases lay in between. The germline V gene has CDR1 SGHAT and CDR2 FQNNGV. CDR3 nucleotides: TGTGCCAGCAGTCCCGACCGGCAGGGGTTCCCTGAAGCTTTCTTT. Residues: CASSPDRQGFPEAFF. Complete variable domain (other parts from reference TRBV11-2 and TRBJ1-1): EAGVAQSPRYKIIEKRQSVAFWCNPISGHATLYWYQQILGQGPKLLIQFQNNGVVDDSQLPKDRFSAERLKGVDSTLKIQPAKLEDSAVYLCASSPDRQGFPEAFFGQGTRLTVV.

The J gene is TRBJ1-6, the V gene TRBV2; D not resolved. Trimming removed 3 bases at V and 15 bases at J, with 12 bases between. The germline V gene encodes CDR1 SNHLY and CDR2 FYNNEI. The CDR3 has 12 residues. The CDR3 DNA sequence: TGTGCCAGCAGTGACTCTACTGGGCACCTCCACTTT. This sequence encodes CASSDSTGHLHF.

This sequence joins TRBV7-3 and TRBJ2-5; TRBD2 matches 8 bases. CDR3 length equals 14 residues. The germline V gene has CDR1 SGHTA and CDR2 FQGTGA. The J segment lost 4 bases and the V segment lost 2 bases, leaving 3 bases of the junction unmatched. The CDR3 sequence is CASSLAGGLETQYF. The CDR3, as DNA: TGTGCCAGCAGCTTAGCGGGGGGCCTAGAGACCCAGTACTTC.